This TCR beta chain was captured by sequencing in a study of T cells after yellow fever vaccination (dated by TCRdb to the late 2010s). For the study in its entirety: The SMART-Seq v4 Ultra Low Input RNA kit was used to prepare libraries from fractions with low cell numbers. Bulk TCR alpha and beta repertoires were sequenced longitudinally to track T-cell clones before and after primary and booster YFV17D yellow fever vaccination. The cohort comprised two healthy male donors, one aged 18 to 30 and one aged 30 to 40 years. Blood was drawn at multiple timepoints before and after primary and secondary immunization, with bulk PBMC replicates and cell subsets isolated.

Trimming removed 5 bases from V and 7 bases from J; the gene matches leave 12 bases unexplained. Counted from cysteine to phenylalanine, this CDR3 has 16 amino acids. Here the CDR3 DNA is all that survives: 48 bases in frame from base 1. CDR1 and CDR2 (SGHTA, FQGTGA) derive from the germline V gene. Results and caveats for the whole study, not just this receptor: Computational filtering was required because FACS-sorted repertoires could contain abundant contaminating clonotypes from the bulk population. A small fraction of clonotypes showed up in both the CD4 and CD8 compartments, probably as a result of convergent recombination. The secondary T-cell response was found to be weaker but faster than the primary response, with a peak reached on day 5 rather than on day 15. After the booster, most clones that had expanded after primary vaccination were detected again (around 97% of CD4 and roughly nine tenths of CD8), suggesting broad maintenance of memory. Only a couple of donors were included in the study, so the extent to which the findings can be generalized is limited.

TCR cDNA was synthesized by 5'RACE template switching, through which a universal primer site and unique molecular identifiers were introduced. Priming of cDNA synthesis was performed from both the TCR alpha and TCR beta constant segments. Libraries were amplified in two PCR steps, with sample barcodes and sequencing adapters added in the second step. Sequencing of the libraries was done on either Illumina HiSeq 2500 (2x100 bp) or NovaSeq (2x150 bp). Under the source paper's analysis protocol: Demultiplexing of reads and collapsing into UMI consensus sequences were performed with MIGEC, and V(D)J alignment was carried out with MiXCR. Using edgeR on replicate PBMC samples, clonotypes were called vaccine-responding if FDR was below 0.01 and the log2 fold change was above 5 up to day 15. Each bulk clonotype received a CD4 or CD8 identity based on whether the sequenced CD4 or CD8 repertoire contained that clonotype at higher abundance. Using fastp trimming at Q25 and MiXCR clonotype assembly, TCRdb reanalyzed the public sequencing data and kept in-frame beta chains. Each record represents a unique CDR3 protein, reported with the most common genes and DNA among its rows. For this entry, the V and J calls and clone size follow TCRdb and not the study's own pipeline. This sample gives some 390,000 distinct CDR3 sequences in total; over 5% of them show up just once. Approximately 15% of the sample comes from the top ten.

This clonotype came up a few times. The antigen it binds to is not known. Base qualities are not provided; no much larger clone lies one nucleotide away. The sample's treatment or condition label, in plain terms: live attenuated yellow fever vaccine strain. At each blood-draw timepoint, two biological replicates of bulk PBMCs were collected. A standard Ficoll-Paque protocol was used to isolate PBMCs from peripheral blood. TriZol was used to extract RNA from bulk PBMCs, CD4 and CD8 fractions, and dextramer-positive and dextramer-negative fractions. The chain is assembled from TRBV7-3 and TRBJ1-5, with 9 junctional bases fitting TRBD1. Sequenced here: PBMCs, sampled 5 days after the yellow fever booster vaccination. The source of this sequence is a man aged 25-45 years who received the YFV17D yellow fever vaccine. The CDR3 is CASSPRDGDREQPQHF. The sequenced DNA: TGTGCCAGCAGCCCTAGGGACGGGGACAGGGAACAGCCCCAGCATTTT.